Listed here are 24 T cell receptor beta chains from one sample, sequenced in a study of spatial heterogeneity in lung cancer. TCRdb re-analysed the 5' RACE reads in MiXCR, keeping a single row per CDR3 protein. The repertoire holds about 13,000 distinct CDR3 sequences, with 3.9% as singletons. Documented time point: sample taken at primary tumor resection. The study sequenced unsorted whole RNA from tumor, nontumor lung or frozen PBMC. Sequences were derived from PBMCs, sampled at surgery. Receptor source: a male donor with early-stage non-small cell lung cancer.

This clonotype was recorded at least ten times. This beta chain lies outside the target of a library built for alpha chains; its clone size means little. This chain joins TRBV3-1 and TRBJ1-4, with a weak D call TRBD1 (5 bases). Trimming removed 4 bases from V and 5 bases from J, with 14 bases in between. CDR1 and CDR2 (germline): LGHDT, YNNKEL (reference sequence). The CDR3 length is 15 residues. The CDR3 sequence is CASSRPKEGNEKLFF. CDR3 bases: TGTGCCAGCAGCCGCCCTAAGGAGGGGAATGAAAAACTGTTTTTT.

This clonotype is labeled medium-sized. This beta chain is off target for a library built for alpha chains, so its abundance means little. The gene calls are TRBV7-2 and TRBJ2-5; D is unclear. V shed 2 bases and J shed 1 base, with 5 bases lying between them. Germline-derived CDR1 and CDR2 are SGHTA and FQGNSA. This CDR3 region has 13 residues. Here the CDR3 reads CASSLRRQETQYF. The CDR3 DNA sequence: TGTGCCAGCAGCTTACGACGCCAAGAGACCCAGTACTTC.

This clonotype has only a few counts. This beta chain is an off-target read within a library intended for alpha chains, so its frequency means little. The DNA for the CDR3 is TGTGCCAGCAGTACCAACAGGGATAGCACAGATACGCAGTATTTT. Amino acid sequence: CASSTNRDSTDTQYF. This chain connects TRBV27 to TRBJ2-3, with a weak D call TRBD1 (6 bases). The length of the CDR3 is 15 residues. Germline CDR1 and CDR2: MNHEY and SMNVEV (reference sequence). Trimming left V 5 bases short and J 0 bases short, with 12 bases between.

To note about this clonotype: Since the library was made to target alpha chains, this beta chain is a stray read and its abundance is not meaningful. V usage is TRBV23-1 and J usage is TRBJ2-5; D may correspond to TRBD1 or TRBD2 (6 bases each). TRBV23-1 is assigned to the ORF class and has an uncertain function. Trimming cost V 4 bases and J 4 bases, with 19 bases left between them. The CDR3 extends over 16 amino acids. The DNA for the CDR3 is TGCGCCAGCAGTCCACAGGGCCCACCCGGGGGAGAGACCCAGTACTTC. Translated: CASSPQGPPGGETQYF.

This clonotype was seen ten or more times. A library made for alpha chains picked up this beta chain off target, so its size means little. This sequence joins TRBV28 and TRBJ2-2, with D tentatively TRBD1 (6 bases). The V gene lost 5 bases and the J gene lost 1 base, with 17 bases spanning the gap. This CDR3 region has 17 residues. Looked up from germline, CDR1 is MDHEN and CDR2 is SYDVKM. Here the CDR3 reads CASSTINPGQNTGELFF. CDR3 nucleotide sequence: TGTGCCAGCAGTACGATAAACCCGGGACAGAACACCGGGGAGCTGTTTTTT.

For this clonotype: This beta chain is a stray sequence in a library constructed for alpha chains; its clone size is not meaningful. The chain uses TRBV12-3 or TRBV12-4 and TRBJ2-1; D not certain. The V and J ends lost 6 bases and 9 bases respectively, with 12 bases between them. The CDR3 covers 12 residues. CDR3 DNA sequence: TGTGCCAGCAGGCCCCAGAAGGGTGAGCAGTTCTTC. Amino acid sequence: CASRPQKGEQFF.

This clonotype was detected many times. With the library built for alpha chains, this beta chain is off target and its frequency is not meaningful. The chain links TRBV7-9 to TRBJ2-2, with no clear D. Between the trimmed V and J ends, which lost 1 base and 2 bases, there was a span of 8 bases. Germline CDR1 is SEHNR and CDR2 is FQNEAQ (reference sequence). The CDR3 is 15 amino acids. CDR3 loop: CASSLGGVNTGELFF. As DNA, the CDR3 is TGTGCCAGCAGCTTAGGTGGAGTAAACACCGGGGAGCTGTTTTTT.

A remark on this clonotype: For a library built for alpha chains, this beta chain is a stray read; little rests on its size. V is TRBV20-1 and J is TRBJ2-1, with unresolved D. The CDR3 loop spans 10 amino acids. The germline V gene has CDR1 DFQATT and CDR2 SNEGSKA (reference sequence). The germline V and J ends were trimmed by 6 bases and 9 bases, with 9 bases remaining between them. CDR3 amino acids: CSAIDVEQFF. Written as DNA, the CDR3 is TGCAGTGCAATAGACGTTGAGCAGTTCTTC.

This clonotype came up many times. This beta chain turned up in a library designed for alpha chains; as an off-target read, its abundance says little. This chain joins TRBV4-2 and TRBJ1-5; D is perhaps TRBD1 (5 bases). The CDR3 loop spans 15 amino acids. The germline V gene has CDR1 LGHNA and CDR2 YNFKEQ. V lost 2 bases and J lost 5, with 13 bases in between. In DNA, the CDR3 is TGTGCCAGCAGCCAATCGGACATGAGCGATCAGCCCCAGCATTTT. It translates to CASSQSDMSDQPQHF.

This clonotype was observed once. A much larger clonotype is one base distant, so this may be a read error. This is likely a read error, given that the CDR3 carries no conserved phenylalanine or tryptophan at its end. This beta chain is an off-target read within a library intended for alpha chains, so its frequency means little. The V gene is TRBV11-2, the J gene TRBJ1-2; 10 bases are a match to TRBD1. The trim removed 3 bases at V and 5 bases at J, leaving 6 bases unmatched. The CDR3 is 15 amino acids. Germline values: CDR1 SGHAT, CDR2 FQNNGV. The DNA for the CDR3 is TGTGCCAGCAGCTTCCCCCGGGACAGGGGATATGGCTACACCTTG. Its translation: CASSFPRDRGYGYTL.

This clonotype was found many times. This beta chain is an off-target read within a library intended for alpha chains, so its frequency means little. The V gene is TRBV20-1, the J gene TRBJ2-3, with D perhaps TRBD1 or TRBD2 (6 bases each). V lost 3 bases, J lost 2 bases, and 12 bases lay in between. Germline V gene sequence: CDR1 DFQATT, CDR2 SNEGSKA (reference sequence). CDR3 size: 14 residues. In DNA, the CDR3 is TGCAGTGCTAGGCCCTGGGGGGCCACAGATACGCAGTATTTT. This sequence encodes CSARPWGATDTQYF.

This clonotype was observed many times. This beta chain turned up in a library designed for alpha chains; as an off-target read, its abundance says little. This chain connects TRBV7-9 to TRBJ2-1, with D uncertain. Germline CDR1 is SEHNR and CDR2 is FQNEAQ (reference sequence). CDR3 length: 15 residues. V was clipped by 0 bases and J by 6 bases, with 12 bases between them. The CDR3 region is CASSLAGRRANEQFF. The DNA for the CDR3 is TGTGCCAGCAGCTTAGCGGGAAGAAGGGCCAATGAGCAGTTCTTC.

This clonotype was found many times. This beta chain represents an off-target read in a library built for alpha chains; its size is of limited meaning. The chain couples TRBV7-6 to TRBJ1-1, with a possible D match to TRBD1 (5 bases). The germline V and J ends were trimmed by 3 bases and 3 bases, with 8 bases remaining between them. The CDR3 has 13 amino acids. Germline CDR1 SGHVS, CDR2 FNYEAQ. This chain's CDR3 is CASSFAGDTEAFF. The CDR3 DNA follows: TGTGCCAGCAGCTTTGCGGGGGACACTGAAGCTTTCTTT.

This clonotype has a count of ten or more. Because the library targeted alpha chains, this beta chain is an off-target read whose size means little. The chain has TRBV10-3 and TRBJ2-5; 10 bases align to TRBD2. The CDR3 runs to 15 residues. CDR1 is ENHRY and CDR2 is SYGVKD in the germline V gene. With 3 bases clipped from V and 5 bases from J, the junction kept 6 bases outside the gene matches. CDR3 amino acids: CAISDQLAGGETQYF. CDR3 nucleotides: TGTGCCATCAGTGACCAGTTAGCGGGAGGTGAGACCCAGTACTTC.

This clonotype is labeled as medium-sized. This beta chain slipped into a library made for alpha chains as a stray read, so its size is not meaningful. The V call is TRBV6-5, the J call TRBJ2-6; D is uncertain. The V gene's germline CDR1 is MNHEY and CDR2 SVGAGI. The CDR3 spans 12 residues. The ends were cut back, 9 bases at V and 4 bases at J, with 7 bases in the middle. CDR3 in DNA: TGTGCCAGTAGCCCCGGGGCCAACGTCCTGACTTTC. Residues: CASSPGANVLTF.

This clonotype has ten or more counts. The size of this beta chain means little, since it is a stray read in a library made for alpha chains. The rearrangement uses TRBV5-1 and TRBJ2-7; 9 nucleotides align to TRBD1. The V and J ends lost 1 base and 3 bases, in that order; junction bases with no gene match: 8. The CDR3 spans 16 residues. Germline-derived CDR1 and CDR2 are SGHRS and YFSETQ. The CDR3 bases are TGCGCCAGCAGCTTGACCGGGGGGACAGGGCTCTACGAGCAGTACTTC. Its protein product is CASSLTGGTGLYEQYF.

This clonotype appeared many times. Because this beta chain is a stray read in a library intended to capture alpha chains, its abundance should not be given much weight. The CDR3 sequence is CASSPPGGLYEQYF. The CDR3 nucleotides read TGTGCCAGCTCACCTCCCGGGGGCCTCTACGAGCAGTACTTC. The gene calls are TRBV18 and TRBJ2-7; the D gene could be TRBD1 or TRBD2 (6 bases each). Between the trimmed V and J ends, which lost 3 bases and 3 bases, there was a span of 12 bases. This CDR3 spans 14 amino acids. Germline CDR1 and CDR2: KGHSH and LQKENI.

Only one count was recorded for this clonotype. Being off target in a library aimed at alpha chains, this beta chain has a size of little meaning. This sequence joins TRBV27 and TRBJ2-7; 7 bases are shared with TRBD1. Trimming removed 5 bases from V and 1 base from J; junction bases left unmatched: 5. CDR1 is MNHEY, CDR2 SMNVEV, per germline (reference sequence). This CDR3 region has 14 residues. The DNA of the CDR3 is TGTGCCAGCAGTCGGGACAGAGATTCCTACGAGCAGTACTTC. It yields the protein CASSRDRDSYEQYF.

A note on this clonotype: With the library built for alpha chains, this beta chain is off target and its frequency is not meaningful. This rearrangement joins TRBV6-5 to TRBJ2-7, with 8 bases fitting TRBD2. The CDR3 has 14 amino acids. Germline V gives CDR1 MNHEY, CDR2 SVGAGI. V was pared by 7 bases and J by 7 bases, with 12 bases of the junction left unmatched. The CDR3 DNA reads as TGTGCCAGCAACCCCAGCGGGAGTGTCGGAGAGCAGTACTTC. Its protein is CASNPSGSVGEQYF.

This clonotype was detected ten times or more. The library was prepared for alpha chains; this beta chain is a stray read, so its frequency means little. J is TRBJ2-3 and V is TRBV7-2; the match to TRBD2 covers 10 bases. Germline V lookup: CDR1 SGHTA, CDR2 FQGNSA. The V gene end was trimmed by 5 bases and the J gene end by 0 bases; junction bases not matched to a gene: 2. CDR3 length: 15 residues. The CDR3 region is CASSPTSGSTDTQYF. The CDR3 coding sequence is TGTGCCAGCAGCCCGACTAGCGGGAGCACAGATACGCAGTATTTT.

This clonotype is labeled as medium-sized (0.01 to 0.1%). With the library built for alpha chains, this beta chain is off target and its frequency is not meaningful. The chain recombines TRBV29-1 with TRBJ2-1, with D hard to call. The CDR3 runs to 12 residues. CDR1 is SQVTM and CDR2 is ANQGSEA in the germline V gene. Trimming left V 4 bases short and J 7 bases short, with 11 bases between. The CDR3 DNA follows: TGCAGCGTTGTTTTAATGGGAAATGAGCAGTTCTTC. Residues: CSVVLMGNEQFF.

This clonotype was counted ten times or more. A library prepared for alpha chains yielded this beta chain as an off-target read; its size is of little meaning. The V call is TRBV24-1, the J call TRBJ2-1, with D unresolved. V shed 4 bases and J shed 4 bases, with 7 bases lying between them. The CDR3 has 13 residues. CDR1 KGHDR and CDR2 SFDVKD come from the germline V gene. CDR3 DNA sequence: TGTGCCACCAGTGAGCACGGATACAATGAGCAGTTCTTC. It yields the protein CATSEHGYNEQFF.

For this clonotype: Since it is a stray read in a library aimed at alpha chains, this beta chain has a size that is not meaningful. The chain uses TRBV6-2 or TRBV6-3 and TRBJ2-7; D is undetermined. CDR3 length: 14 amino acids. Germline V lookup: CDR1 MNHEY, CDR2 SVGEGT. V dropped 2 bases and J dropped 2 bases, with 10 bases sitting between them. Written as DNA, the CDR3 is TGTGCCAGCAGTTACCCGGTGCTAACCTACGAGCAGTACTTC. Encoded protein: CASSYPVLTYEQYF.

This clonotype was recorded many times. A library made for alpha chains picked up this beta chain off target, so its size means little. The chain has TRBV20-1 and TRBJ2-7; D might be TRBD1 or TRBD2, each matching 8 bases. Germline V gives CDR1 DFQATT, CDR2 SNEGSKA (reference sequence). The CDR3 contains 17 residues. V dropped 6 bases and J dropped 5 bases, with 29 bases sitting between them. This CDR3 reads CSARGQGQRELKDEQYF. The CDR3 DNA reads as TGCAGTGCCAGGGGGCAGGGACAGCGGGAGCTTAAAGACGAGCAGTACTTC.